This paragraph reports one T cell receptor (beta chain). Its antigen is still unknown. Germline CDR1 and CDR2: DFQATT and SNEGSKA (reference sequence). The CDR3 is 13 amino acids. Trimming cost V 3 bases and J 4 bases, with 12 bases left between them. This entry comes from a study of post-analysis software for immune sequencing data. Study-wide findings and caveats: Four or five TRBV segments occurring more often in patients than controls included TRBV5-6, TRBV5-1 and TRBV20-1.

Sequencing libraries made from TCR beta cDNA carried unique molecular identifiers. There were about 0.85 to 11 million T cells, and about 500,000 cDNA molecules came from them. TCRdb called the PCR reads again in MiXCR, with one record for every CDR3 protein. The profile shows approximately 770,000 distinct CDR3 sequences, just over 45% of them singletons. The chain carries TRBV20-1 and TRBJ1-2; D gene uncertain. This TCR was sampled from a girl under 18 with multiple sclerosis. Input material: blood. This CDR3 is CSARKALGYGYTF. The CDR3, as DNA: TGCAGTGCTAGGAAAGCACTCGGCTATGGCTACACCTTC.